The rows below give T cell receptor beta chains drawn from one sample of a study of blood T cell repertoires in COVID-19. Repertoires were generated with immunoSEQ multiplex PCR, while TCRdb's copy carries only in-frame clones and drops some. The sample records 150,000 to 200,000 clones, about 85% being singletons. Sample: peripheral blood. The receptors come from a person aged 70 to 79 with COVID-19, enrolled during active disease. Each CDR3 is given with its conserved first and last residue. The order of the fields is J gene, V gene, CDR3 protein.

J gene: TRBJ2-1
V gene: TRBV11-1
CDR3 protein: CASSYPTSGVGEQFF

J gene: TRBJ2-5
V gene: TRBV13
CDR3 protein: CASSPTRLAGADQETQYF

J gene: TRBJ2-5
V gene: TRBV7-2
CDR3 protein: CASSLQGQGIETQYF

J gene: TRBJ2-7
V gene: TRBV29-1
CDR3 protein: CSVGTGGTEQYF

J gene: TRBJ2-7
V gene: TRBV20-1
CDR3 protein: CSASLPRGTYEQYF

J gene: TRBJ2-1
V gene: TRBV28
CDR3 protein: CASSLVQNNEQFF

J gene: TRBJ2-7
V gene: TRBV20-1
CDR3 protein: CSASRGRGWSSYEQYF

J gene: TRBJ2-1
V gene: TRBV24-1
CDR3 protein: CATSDVGLLANEQFF

J gene: TRBJ2-5
V gene: TRBV27
CDR3 protein: CASRGGPYETQYF

J gene: TRBJ2-7
V gene: TRBV7-9
CDR3 protein: CASSTGWASYEQYF

J gene: TRBJ2-2
V gene: TRBV19
CDR3 protein: CASQISNTGELFF

J gene: TRBJ2-2
V gene: TRBV11-3
CDR3 protein: CASSLGGLTNTGELFF

J gene: TRBJ2-3
V gene: TRBV7-3
CDR3 protein: CASSSGLAGGTQYF

J gene: TRBJ2-5
V gene: TRBV2
CDR3 protein: CASSEGLAAQETQYF

J gene: TRBJ2-5
V gene: TRBV5-1
CDR3 protein: CASSLDTPGGETQYF

J gene: TRBJ1-1
V gene: TRBV16
CDR3 protein: CASSQSGGTEAFF

J gene: TRBJ1-2
V gene: TRBV5-5
CDR3 protein: CASSPSTGPYGYTF

J gene: TRBJ2-2
V gene: TRBV19
CDR3 protein: CASRIGSQAPVTGELFF

J gene: TRBJ2-1
V gene: TRBV2
CDR3 protein: CASNGRGTYNEQFF

J gene: TRBJ1-6
V gene: TRBV6-6
CDR3 protein: CASSYEVARYYSPLHF

J gene: TRBJ2-2
V gene: TRBV5-5
CDR3 protein: CASSLGTVLTGELFF

J gene: TRBJ2-2
V gene: TRBV5-4
CDR3 protein: CASGHTGELFF

J gene: TRBJ1-2
V gene: TRBV10-3
CDR3 protein: CAISDQAGMFGYTF

J gene: TRBJ2-1
V gene: TRBV7-9
CDR3 protein: CASSLGAGTGANEQFF

J gene: TRBJ2-7
V gene: TRBV29-1
CDR3 protein: CSVRQGAGEQYF

J gene: TRBJ1-1
V gene: TRBV12-3/TRBV12-4
CDR3 protein: CASSFREDTEAFF

J gene: TRBJ2-7
V gene: TRBV28
CDR3 protein: CASSTRGLAVSYEQYF

J gene: TRBJ1-6
V gene: TRBV6-5
CDR3 protein: CASASEGRASPLHF

J gene: TRBJ1-6
V gene: TRBV28
CDR3 protein: CASSLRGAWSSPLHF

J gene: TRBJ1-1
V gene: TRBV23-1
CDR3 protein: CASSQHRTGKVRTEAFF

J gene: TRBJ2-6
V gene: TRBV6-2/TRBV6-3
CDR3 protein: CASSYRTGSITGANVLTF

J gene: TRBJ1-5
V gene: TRBV24-1
CDR3 protein: CATSDLRGFQFRNQPQHF

J gene: TRBJ2-1
V gene: TRBV7-9
CDR3 protein: CASSLLALLQFF

J gene: TRBJ2-6
V gene: TRBV3-1/TRBV3-2
CDR3 protein: CASSQLGQAVLTF

J gene: TRBJ1-5
V gene: TRBV10-3
CDR3 protein: CAISVGAGVQPQHF

J gene: TRBJ2-3
V gene: TRBV4-2
CDR3 protein: CASSQEVSGGPADTQYF

J gene: TRBJ2-1
V gene: TRBV2
CDR3 protein: CASSDSSYNEQFF

J gene: TRBJ2-2
V gene: TRBV7-9
CDR3 protein: CASSLAQTGELFF

J gene: TRBJ1-4
V gene: TRBV5-1
CDR3 protein: CASSPIQGANEKLFF